One and the same sample provided the 29 T cell receptor beta chains below, sequenced in a study of blood T cell repertoires in COVID-19. Method: immunoSEQ multiplex PCR; TCRdb's copy keeps in-frame clones and lacks some. The repertoire holds approximately 180,000 clones, with 70% to 90% as singletons. Sequencing was carried out using peripheral blood. These receptors all come from a man in his sixties with active or convalescent COVID-19.

The rearrangement links TRBV12-3 or TRBV12-4 to TRBJ2-1; D may be TRBD1 (6 bases). Trimming cost V 5 bases and J 9 bases, with 8 bases left between them. The CDR3 has 11 amino acids. CDR3: CASSRQAEQFF. The CDR3 DNA reads as TGTGCCAGCAGTCGACAGGCTGAGCAGTTCTTC.

The chain has TRBV7-8 and TRBJ2-7, with D possibly being TRBD1 (6 bases). V lost 1 base, J lost 3 bases, and 25 bases lay in between. The CDR3 is 19 residues long. CDR1 and CDR2 (germline): SGHVS, FQNEAQ. The CDR3 loop reads CASSLVEYGQPTTYYEQYF. CDR3 coding DNA: TGTGCCAGCAGCTTAGTTGAGTATGGACAGCCCACTACGTACTACGAGCAGTACTTC.

The V gene is TRBV5-5, the J gene TRBJ2-3; tentative D call: TRBD1 (5 bases). This CDR3 has 14 residues. V dropped 2 bases and J dropped 3 bases, with 10 bases sitting between them. CDR1 and CDR2 from the germline V gene are SGHKS and YYEKEE (reference sequence). The CDR3 DNA is TGTGCCAGCAGCTTAGGGGTGCAGACAGATACGCAGTATTTT. Residues: CASSLGVQTDTQYF.

This chain connects TRBV9 to TRBJ1-6; 9 bases are a match to TRBD1. The CDR3 is made up of 16 amino acids. The ends lost 3 bases at V and 11 bases at J; junction bases unmatched: 12. The germline V gene encodes CDR1 SGDLS and CDR2 YYNGEE. The chain's CDR3 is CASSAGKGQGVPPLHF. The CDR3 coding sequence is TGTGCCAGCAGCGCAGGGAAGGGACAGGGAGTACCACCCCTCCACTTT.

The rearrangement uses TRBV27 and TRBJ1-1; TRBD1 is a possible D gene (5 bases). The germline CDR1 and CDR2 sequences are MNHEY and SMNVEV (reference sequence). The CDR3 runs to 13 residues. Trimming removed 6 bases at V and 1 base at J, with 9 bases between. The CDR3 here is CASRKTGNTEAFF. CDR3 nucleotides: TGTGCCAGCAGGAAAACAGGGAACACTGAAGCTTTCTTT.

This chain joins TRBV11-3 and TRBJ1-3; the D is unclear. From germline, CDR1 is SGHNT and CDR2 YENEEA. The CDR3 has 14 residues. V was clipped by 3 bases and J by 3 bases, with 9 bases between them. The CDR3 coding sequence is TGTGCCAGCAGCTTCGACTGGTTTGGAAACACCATATATTTT. Protein product: CASSFDWFGNTIYF.

This chain uses TRBV2 with TRBJ2-7; D remains unclear. Germline V gene sequence: CDR1 SNHLY, CDR2 FYNNEI. V lost 8 bases and J 2 bases, leaving 10 bases between the germline ends. This CDR3 is built from 12 residues. The CDR3 protein is CASRVDTYEQYF. CDR3 bases: TGTGCCAGCCGGGTCGATACCTACGAGCAGTACTTC.

This chain connects TRBV19 to TRBJ2-6; D is possibly TRBD1 (6 bases). This CDR3 is 16 amino acids long. CDR1 LNHDA and CDR2 SQIVND come from the germline V gene (reference sequence). The V and J ends lost 6 bases and 2 bases respectively, with 14 bases between them. For the CDR3, the DNA is TGTGCCAGTAGGAAAAACGACAGGCCTGGGGCCAACGTCCTGACTTTC. This translates into CASRKNDRPGANVLTF.

In regard to this clone: This sample includes further DNA sequences coding for the same CDR3. The V and J genes are TRBV10-3 and TRBJ2-3; 7 nucleotides agree with TRBD1. Germline CDR1 is ENHRY and CDR2 is SYGVKD. Unmatched junction bases numbered 3, after V lost 3 bases and J lost 0 bases. This CDR3 region has 15 residues. The CDR3 protein is CAISDPGQSTDTQYF. The CDR3 region has the DNA TGTGCCATCAGTGACCCGGGACAGAGCACAGATACGCAGTATTTT.

J is TRBJ1-4 and V is TRBV9; 9 bases fit TRBD1. The CDR3 sequence is 15 residues long. Germline CDR1 SGDLS, CDR2 YYNGEE. V shed 4 bases and J 4 bases; nucleotides not matched to a gene: 5. In DNA, the CDR3 is TGTGCCAGCAGCCCGCGACAGGGGGTTAATGAAAAACTGTTTTTT. This gives the protein CASSPRQGVNEKLFF.

The V and J genes are TRBV19 and TRBJ1-5, with a possible D match to TRBD1 (5 bases). V was shortened by 3 bases and J by 1 base, with 10 bases between the two germline ends. CDR1 and CDR2 (germline): LNHDA, SQIVND (reference sequence). This CDR3 has 15 residues. The CDR3 is CASSIPGLSNQPQHF. The CDR3, as DNA: TGTGCCAGTAGTATCCCAGGGCTGAGCAATCAGCCCCAGCATTTT.

The rearrangement links TRBV11-2 to TRBJ1-5; perhaps TRBD1 as D (5 bases). CDR3 length: 14 amino acids. The ends were cut back, 1 base at V and 11 bases at J, with 15 bases in the middle. Germline loops: CDR1 SGHAT, CDR2 FQNNGV. CDR3 in DNA: TGTGCCAGCAGCTTAGTGGCGGGGGATACAGCCCAGCATTTT. It encodes CASSLVAGDTAQHF.

This clone was seen more than once but under ten times. This chain joins TRBV7-9 and TRBJ1-1, with D perhaps TRBD1 (5 bases). Trimming removed 2 bases at V and 0 bases at J, with 10 bases between. The V gene's germline CDR1 is SEHNR and CDR2 FQNEAQ (reference sequence). This CDR3 has 15 amino acids. The CDR3 sequence: CASSLYRSLNTEAFF. In nucleotides, the CDR3 is TGTGCCAGCAGCTTATACAGGTCCCTGAACACTGAAGCTTTCTTT.

V and J are TRBV5-1 and TRBJ1-1, with D possibly matching TRBD1 (6 bases). Trimming removed 4 bases at V and 2 bases at J, with 15 bases between. This CDR3 has 15 amino acids. Per the germline V gene, CDR1 is SGHRS and CDR2 is YFSETQ. CDR3 bases: TGCGCCAGCAGCCTACAGGGTTTGGGAAACACTGAAGCTTTCTTT. It yields the protein CASSLQGLGNTEAFF.

This clone was picked up a small number of times. This chain connects TRBV11-2 to TRBJ2-6; no clear D gene. Trimming pared 1 base from V and 1 base from J, leaving 11 bases between. This CDR3 has 17 amino acids. Germline V gene data show CDR1 as SGHAT and CDR2 as FQNNGV. This CDR3 is CASSLAMRISGANVLTF. Written as DNA, the CDR3 is TGTGCCAGCAGCTTAGCTATGAGGATATCTGGGGCCAACGTCCTGACTTTC.

The chain couples TRBV11-2 to TRBJ2-4, with a possible D match to TRBD1 (6 bases). Trimming cost V 6 bases and J 0 bases, with 18 bases left between them. In germline, CDR1 is SGHAT, CDR2 FQNNGV. The CDR3 spans 17 residues. DNA of the CDR3: TGTGCCAGCAGTCAGTACACAGGGCGGCTAGCCAAAAACATTCAGTACTTC. This encodes CASSQYTGRLAKNIQYF.

This sequence joins TRBV7-2 and TRBJ1-5; TRBD1 agrees at 7 bases. The CDR3 covers 14 residues. The junction had 6 bases not matched to a gene; V was cut back by 5 bases and J by 5 bases. CDR1 SGHTA and CDR2 FQGNSA come from the germline V gene. CDR3 sequence (DNA): TGTGCCAGCAGCCACCAAACAGGGGATCAGCCCCAGCATTTT. Its translation: CASSHQTGDQPQHF.

This chain links TRBV6-5 with TRBJ2-2; 11 bases line up with TRBD2. The CDR3 is 15 residues long. Germline V gene data show CDR1 as MNHEY and CDR2 as SVGAGI. The V gene end was trimmed by 9 bases and the J gene end by 5 bases; junction bases not matched to a gene: 8. The CDR3 region is CARQTSGAGTGELFF. CDR3 DNA: TGTGCCAGACAGACTAGCGGGGCGGGAACCGGGGAGCTGTTTTTT.

In nucleotides, the CDR3 is TGTGCCAGCAGTGAAAGGGGGACAGGTAGCGAGCAGTACTTC. It is translated as CASSERGTGSEQYF. This chain connects TRBV6-1 to TRBJ2-7; TRBD1 matches 8 bases. V was pared by 2 bases and J by 6 bases, with 6 bases of the junction left unmatched. Germline CDR1 MNHNS, CDR2 SASEGT. The CDR3 is made up of 14 amino acids.

The rearrangement joins TRBV2 to TRBJ1-2, with TRBD1 identical over 7 bases. The length of the CDR3 is 13 residues. CDR1 is SNHLY, CDR2 FYNNEI, per germline. V was clipped by 5 bases and J by 8 bases; unmatched bases: 8. The CDR3 DNA sequence: TGTGCCAGCAGTTTAGACAGGGCTGCGGGCTACACCTTC. This sequence encodes CASSLDRAAGYTF.

The rearrangement uses TRBV2 and TRBJ2-7, with D maybe TRBD2 (5 bases). Germline assignment: CDR1 SNHLY and CDR2 FYNNEI. The V and J ends lost 8 bases and 6 bases respectively, with 17 bases between them. The CDR3 spans 13 residues. The CDR3 sequence is CASVRVPMGEQYF. The CDR3 region has the DNA TGTGCCAGCGTGCGGGTGCCAATGGGCGAGCAGTACTTC.

The V call is TRBV6-2 or TRBV6-3, the J call TRBJ2-7; D remains unclear. Trimming removed 6 bases from V and 0 bases from J, with 12 bases in between. This CDR3 contains 14 residues. Germline assignment: CDR1 MNHEY and CDR2 SVGEGT. Here the CDR3 reads CASSQTPNSYEQYF. For the CDR3, the DNA is TGTGCCAGCAGCCAAACACCAAACTCCTACGAGCAGTACTTC.

J is TRBJ2-5 and V is TRBV3-1 (or the pseudogene TRBV3-2); tentatively, D is TRBD2 (5 bases). The CDR3 runs 14 residues. Trimming shortened V by 4 bases and J by 5 bases, and 14 bases separated the two germline ends. CDR1 and CDR2 (germline): LGHDT, YNNKEL (reference sequence). The DNA of the CDR3 is TGTGCCAGCAGCCGGAGGACTCGTCGGGAGACCCAGTACTTC. Translating gives CASSRRTRRETQYF.

The rearrangement joins TRBV5-1 to TRBJ2-7, with 15 positions matching TRBD2. This CDR3 is built from 17 residues. The V gene end was trimmed by 5 bases and the J gene end by 0 bases; junction bases not matched to a gene: 6. The V gene's germline CDR1 is SGHRS and CDR2 YFSETQ. The CDR3 loop is CASRRGTSGGLSYEQYF. The CDR3 nucleotides read TGCGCCAGCAGGCGAGGGACTAGCGGGGGGCTCTCCTACGAGCAGTACTTC.

The rearrangement joins TRBV10-1 to TRBJ2-3, with unresolved D. Trimming removed 0 bases from V and 3 bases from J, with 16 bases in between. CDR3 length equals 17 residues. In germline, CDR1 is WNHNN, CDR2 SYGVQD (reference sequence). CDR3 DNA: TGCGCCAGCAGTGAGTCGTATTCTCTGGCGGATACAGATACGCAGTATTTT. Its translation is CASSESYSLADTDTQYF.

This chain uses TRBV15 with TRBJ2-3; D is possibly TRBD2 (7 bases). The CDR3 sequence is 17 residues long. The germline gives CDR1 LNHNV, CDR2 YYDKDF (reference sequence). Between the trimmed V and J ends, which lost 5 bases and 0 bases, there was a span of 18 bases. CDR3 amino acids: CATSPTRGGGSTDTQYF. CDR3 in DNA: TGTGCCACCAGCCCTACCAGGGGCGGGGGTAGCACAGATACGCAGTATTTT.

V is TRBV11-2 and J is TRBJ2-3; 7 nucleotides align to TRBD1. The J segment lost 2 bases and the V segment lost 4 bases, leaving 9 bases of the junction unmatched. CDR3 length: 16 residues. Per the germline V gene, CDR1 is SGHAT and CDR2 is FQNNGV. Written as DNA, the CDR3 is TGTGCCAGCAGCTCCGGGACAGACCCCACCACAGATACGCAGTATTTT. Its protein product is CASSSGTDPTTDTQYF.

The rearrangement links TRBV6-5 to TRBJ1-3; 8 bases fit TRBD1. In germline, CDR1 is MNHEY, CDR2 SVGAGI. The CDR3 is made up of 14 amino acids. Trimming removed 6 bases from V and 4 bases from J; junction bases left unmatched: 5. DNA for the CDR3: TGTGCCAGCAGGACAGGGGTTGCAGGAAACACCATATATTTT. Its translation is CASRTGVAGNTIYF.

The chain employs TRBV4-2 and TRBJ2-3; the match to TRBD2 covers 12 bases. From germline, CDR1 is LGHNA and CDR2 YNFKEQ. Trimming took 4 bases from V and 3 from J; bases not matched to a gene: 11. The CDR3 sequence is 18 residues long. Here the CDR3 reads CASSRGLAGSGGTDTQYF. The CDR3 nucleotides read TGTGCCAGCAGCCGAGGACTAGCGGGAAGCGGAGGGACAGATACGCAGTATTTT.